A selection of T cell receptor beta chains follows, all from one sample in a study of blood T cell repertoires in COVID-19. Libraries were prepared by immunoSEQ multiplex PCR; TCRdb keeps only in-frame clonotypes and omits some of them. The table includes around 190,000 clones, 70% to 90% detected once. The sample comprised peripheral blood. The origin of the receptors is a young man with acute or convalescent COVID-19. Both conserved end residues are part of each CDR3. The order of the fields is D gene, J gene, V gene, clone size, CDR3 protein, CDR3 DNA. A D gene is named only where the DNA matches it firmly. Clone size appears in some rows only: once, few, many, or a class for an expanded clone.

>TRBD2|TRBJ2-7|TRBV7-9|NA
CASTSSGGYEQYF
TGTGCCAGTACATCGAGCGGGGGGTACGAGCAGTACTTC
>TRBD2|TRBJ2-1|TRBV11-2|NA
CASSLVGGRAAEQFF
TGTGCCAGCAGCTTAGTTGGTGGGAGGGCCGCTGAGCAGTTCTTC
>NA|TRBJ1-2|TRBV7-3|NA
CASSLLARGGYTF
TGTGCCAGCAGCTTGCTGGCCCGCGGTGGCTACACCTTC
>TRBD2|TRBJ2-2|TRBV11-2|NA
CASSGTSGRLATGELFF
TGTGCCAGCAGCGGGACTAGCGGGAGGCTCGCCACCGGGGAGCTGTTTTTT
>NA|TRBJ2-7|TRBV2|NA
CASTPRGWGVYEQYF
TGTGCCAGCACCCCCCGTGGGTGGGGGGTCTACGAGCAGTACTTC
>NA|TRBJ2-7|TRBV4-2|NA
CASSQTRWYEQYF
TGTGCCAGCAGCCAGACTCGCTGGTACGAGCAGTACTTC
>NA|TRBJ2-2|TRBV5-5|NA
CASSLNTGELFF
TGTGCCAGCAGCCTGAACACCGGGGAGCTGTTTTTT
>TRBD2|TRBJ2-7|TRBV3-1/TRBV3-2|NA
CATHLPGGSYEQYF
TGTGCCACCCACCTGCCGGGGGGCTCCTACGAGCAGTACTTC
>NA|TRBJ1-1|TRBV14|NA
CASGITAGGTEAFF
TGTGCCAGCGGAATCACGGCGGGGGGCACTGAAGCTTTCTTT
>NA|TRBJ1-1|TRBV12-3/TRBV12-4|once
CASSLNRATEAFF
TGTGCCAGCAGCTTAAACAGGGCCACTGAAGCTTTCTTT
>TRBD1|TRBJ1-5|TRBV29-1|NA
CSVGQGWDQPQHF
TGCAGCGTTGGACAGGGATGGGATCAGCCCCAGCATTTT
>TRBD2|TRBJ2-1|TRBV14|NA
CASSQGLASHNEQFF
TGTGCCAGCAGCCAGGGACTAGCGTCTCACAATGAGCAGTTCTTC
>TRBD2|TRBJ2-1|TRBV30|NA
CAWREGPGGYNEQFF
TGTGCCTGGAGGGAGGGACCGGGGGGCTACAATGAGCAGTTCTTC
>NA|TRBJ2-1|TRBV28|NA
CATSKKYRVNHNEQFF
TGTGCCACCAGTAAAAAATACAGGGTTAACCACAATGAGCAGTTCTTC
>NA|TRBJ2-2|TRBV19|NA
CASSIATDRSNGELFF
TGTGCCAGTAGTATAGCTACCGACAGGTCTAACGGGGAGCTGTTTTTT
>NA|TRBJ1-1|TRBV24-1|NA
CATSDSRTANTEAFF
TGTGCCACCAGTGATTCCCGGACAGCAAACACTGAAGCTTTCTTT
>TRBD1|TRBJ1-1|TRBV6-4|NA
CASRDSGQANTEAFF
TGTGCCAGCAGGGATAGTGGACAGGCGAACACTGAAGCTTTCTTT
>TRBD2|TRBJ2-1|TRBV5-1|few
CASSLARAGGDNEQFF
TGCGCCAGCAGCTTGGCCAGGGCGGGAGGAGACAATGAGCAGTTCTTC
>NA|TRBJ2-2|TRBV5-1|NA
CASRGNRDKSNTGELFF
TGCGCCAGCAGAGGTAACCGGGACAAGAGCAACACCGGGGAGCTGTTTTTT
>TRBD1|TRBJ1-1|TRBV19|NA
CASIGTGNTEAFF
TGTGCCAGTATAGGGACAGGGAACACTGAAGCTTTCTTT
>NA|TRBJ1-1|TRBV11-2|once
CASSLAPGPEAFF
TGTGCCAGCAGCTTAGCCCCAGGCCCTGAAGCTTTCTTT
>NA|TRBJ1-2|TRBV4-2|NA
CASSSPPVTNYGYTF
TGTGCCAGCAGCTCCCCACCGGTCACTAACTATGGCTACACCTTC
>TRBD1|TRBJ1-2|TRBV6-5|NA
CASTILGDSFYGYTF
TGTGCCAGCACTATACTTGGGGACAGCTTCTATGGCTACACCTTC
>TRBD2|TRBJ2-7|TRBV27|NA
CASQGLAAYEQYF
TGTGCCAGCCAGGGACTAGCGGCCTACGAGCAGTACTTC
>NA|TRBJ1-5|TRBV28|NA
CASSAQINQPQHF
TGTGCCAGCAGTGCCCAGATCAATCAGCCCCAGCATTTT
>NA|TRBJ2-7|TRBV29-1|NA
CSVKTQGGSYEQYF
TGCAGCGTCAAAACGCAGGGGGGATCCTACGAGCAGTACTTC
>NA|TRBJ2-5|TRBV9|NA
CASSKIGETQYF
TGTGCCAGCAGTAAAATCGGAGAGACCCAGTACTTC
>TRBD1|TRBJ1-2|TRBV12-3/TRBV12-4|NA
CASSHRGGGYTF
TGTGCCAGCAGCCACAGGGGAGGCGGCTACACCTTC
>NA|TRBJ2-6|TRBV6-2/TRBV6-3|NA
CASSLSGANVLTF
TGTGCCAGCAGTTTATCTGGGGCCAACGTCCTGACTTTC
>NA|TRBJ1-5|TRBV19|NA
CASTRTTASNQPQHF
TGTGCCAGTACCCGAACAACAGCTAGCAATCAGCCCCAGCATTTT
>TRBD1|TRBJ1-4|TRBV5-6|NA
CASSFRQGPTNEKLFF
TGTGCCAGCAGCTTCAGACAGGGACCAACTAATGAAAAACTGTTTTTT
>NA|TRBJ2-5|TRBV5-1|NA
CASTEQGETQYF
TGCGCCAGCACCGAACAGGGCGAGACCCAGTACTTC
>NA|TRBJ1-3|TRBV6-1|NA
CASSEEAGSGNTIYF
TGTGCCAGCAGTGAAGAAGCAGGGTCTGGAAACACCATATATTTT
>NA|TRBJ2-1|TRBV6-6|NA
CASRPGLWADNEQFF
TGTGCCAGCAGACCAGGACTCTGGGCGGACAATGAGCAGTTCTTC
>TRBD1|TRBJ1-6|TRBV5-1|NA
CASRMEWDSNSPLHF
TGCGCCAGCAGGATGGAGTGGGACAGTAATTCACCCCTCCACTTT
>NA|TRBJ1-2|TRBV5-1|NA
CASSEGSNYGYTF
TGCGCCAGCTCCGAGGGTTCTAACTATGGCTACACCTTC
>NA|TRBJ1-5|TRBV7-8|NA
CASSLVMARGGQPQHF
TGTGCCAGCAGCTTAGTGATGGCGCGGGGAGGGCAGCCCCAGCATTTT
>NA|TRBJ1-5|TRBV30|NA
CAWSARNQNQPQHF
TGTGCCTGGAGCGCGAGGAACCAGAATCAGCCCCAGCATTTT
>NA|TRBJ1-3|TRBV11-2|NA
CASSFGRAGNTIYF
TGTGCCAGCAGCTTCGGTCGGGCTGGAAACACCATATATTTT
>NA|TRBJ2-7|TRBV27|NA
CASSLSVTGRYEQYF
TGTGCCAGCAGTTTATCCGTGACAGGGAGGTACGAGCAGTACTTC
>TRBD1|TRBJ1-1|TRBV9|NA
CASSVGTEARNTEAFF
TGTGCCAGCAGCGTCGGGACAGAGGCTCGGAACACTGAAGCTTTCTTT
>NA|TRBJ1-5|TRBV6-5|NA
CASSYDGQKRHF
TGTGCCAGCAGTTACGACGGACAGAAGAGACATTTT
>TRBD2|TRBJ2-1|TRBV11-2|NA
CASNERTGARGGNEQFF
TGTGCCAGCAACGAACGAACCGGGGCCCGGGGAGGGAATGAGCAGTTCTTC
>NA|TRBJ2-3|TRBV5-1|NA
CASSPLQQVGTDTQYF
TGCGCCAGCAGCCCCCTTCAGCAGGTTGGGACAGATACGCAGTATTTT
>TRBD1|TRBJ1-6|TRBV7-8|NA
CASSFKRTGVSSYNSPLHF
TGTGCCAGCAGCTTCAAGAGGACAGGGGTGAGCTCCTATAATTCACCCCTCCACTTT
>NA|TRBJ1-2|TRBV28|NA
CASSLPRASYGYTF
TGTGCCAGCAGTTTGCCCAGGGCCAGCTATGGCTACACCTTC
>NA|TRBJ2-6|TRBV5-1|NA
CASSLGRQTFSGANVLTF
TGCGCCAGCAGCTTGGGGCGTCAGACATTCTCTGGGGCCAACGTCCTGACTTTC
>NA|TRBJ2-2|TRBV9|NA
CASSAFVTGELFF
TGTGCCAGCAGCGCGTTTGTCACCGGGGAGCTGTTTTTT
>NA|TRBJ2-6|TRBV28|NA
CASSKTGSGANVLTF
TGTGCCAGCAGCAAAACAGGGTCTGGGGCCAACGTCCTGACTTTC
>NA|TRBJ2-5|TRBV3-1/TRBV3-2|NA
CASSRLGLDYGQETQYF
TGTGCCAGCAGCCGATTAGGCTTAGACTACGGGCAAGAGACCCAGTACTTC
>TRBD1|TRBJ1-5|TRBV2|few
CASRDGQGNQPQHF
TGTGCCAGCAGGGACGGACAGGGCAATCAGCCCCAGCATTTT
>NA|TRBJ2-7|TRBV30|NA
CAWSVKTNSYEQYF
TGTGCCTGGAGTGTTAAGACAAACAGCTACGAGCAGTACTTC
>TRBD1|TRBJ2-3|TRBV4-1|NA
CASSLGQGVTDTQYF
TGCGCCAGCAGCCTGGGGCAGGGGGTCACAGATACGCAGTATTTT
>NA|TRBJ2-5|TRBV7-9|NA
CASSGDFPPQTQYF
TGTGCCAGCAGCGGCGACTTTCCCCCGCAGACCCAGTACTTC